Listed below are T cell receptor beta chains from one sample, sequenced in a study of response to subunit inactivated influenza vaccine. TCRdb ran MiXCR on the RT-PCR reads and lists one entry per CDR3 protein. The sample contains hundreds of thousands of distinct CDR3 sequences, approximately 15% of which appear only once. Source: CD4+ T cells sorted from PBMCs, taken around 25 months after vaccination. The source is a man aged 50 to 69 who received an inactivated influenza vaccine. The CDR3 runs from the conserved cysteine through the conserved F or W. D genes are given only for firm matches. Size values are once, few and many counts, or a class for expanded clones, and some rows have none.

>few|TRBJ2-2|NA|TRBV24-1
CATSSAGANTGELFF
TGTGCCACCAGCTCGGCAGGGGCTAACACCGGGGAGCTGTTTTTT
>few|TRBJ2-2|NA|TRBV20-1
CSARHRDTGELFF
TGCAGTGCTAGACACCGGGACACCGGGGAGCTGTTTTTT
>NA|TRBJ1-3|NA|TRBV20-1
CSAPDEGSGNTIYF
TGCAGTGCCCCGGACGAGGGTTCTGGAAACACCATATATTTT
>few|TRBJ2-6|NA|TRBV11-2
CASSMPPAGANVLTF
TGTGCCAGCAGCATGCCCCCGGCTGGGGCCAACGTCCTGACTTTC
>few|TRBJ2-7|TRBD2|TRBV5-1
CASKRLAGVGEQYF
TGCGCCAGCAAAAGACTAGCGGGAGTGGGCGAGCAGTACTTC
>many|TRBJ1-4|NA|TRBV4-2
CASSQGGKSDEKLFF
TGTGCCAGCAGCCAAGGGGGAAAGAGTGATGAAAAACTGTTTTTT
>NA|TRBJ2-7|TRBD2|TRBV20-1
CSASRTSGSHTYEQYF
TGCAGTGCTAGCAGGACTAGCGGGAGCCACACCTACGAGCAGTACTTC
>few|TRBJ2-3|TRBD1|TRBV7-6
CASSFTGAGDTQYF
TGTGCCAGCAGCTTTACAGGGGCGGGAGATACGCAGTATTTT
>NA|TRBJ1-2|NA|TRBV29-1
CSVEMPGTPYGYTF
TGCAGCGTTGAAATGCCCGGGACACCCTATGGCTACACCTTC
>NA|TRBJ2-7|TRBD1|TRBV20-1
CSARDRTGFYEQYF
TGCAGTGCTAGAGATAGGACAGGGTTTTACGAGCAGTACTTC
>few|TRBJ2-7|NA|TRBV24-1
CATSDQRRQYF
TGTGCCACCAGTGATCAGCGGAGGCAGTACTTC
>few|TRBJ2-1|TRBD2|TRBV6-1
CASRVSGGSYNEQFF
TGTGCCAGCAGAGTTAGCGGGGGCTCCTACAATGAGCAGTTCTTC
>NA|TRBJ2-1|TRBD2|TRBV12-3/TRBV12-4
CASSATGLAGGRDEQFF
TGTGCCAGCAGTGCGACAGGGCTAGCGGGGGGCAGAGATGAGCAGTTCTTC
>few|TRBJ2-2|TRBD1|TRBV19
CASNKPGQGIAGELFF
TGTGCCAGTAATAAACCGGGACAGGGAATCGCCGGGGAGCTGTTTTTT
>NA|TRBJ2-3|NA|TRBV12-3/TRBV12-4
CASSLRGSFADTQYF
TGTGCCAGCAGTTTAAGGGGGAGTTTCGCAGATACGCAGTATTTT
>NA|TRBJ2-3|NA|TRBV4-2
CASSQVARDGTDTQYF
TGTGCCAGCAGCCAAGTTGCCCGCGACGGGACAGATACGCAGTATTTT
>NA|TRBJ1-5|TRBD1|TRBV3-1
CASCFSRDRDQRGNQPQHF
TGTGCCAGCTGTTTTTCCCGGGACAGGGACCAGCGGGGCAATCAGCCCCAGCATTTT
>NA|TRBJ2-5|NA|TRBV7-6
CASSLEAGRTQYF
TGTGCCAGCAGCTTAGAGGCAGGGCGGACCCAGTACTTC
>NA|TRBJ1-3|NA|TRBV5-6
CASSLRTGTGNTIYF
TGTGCCAGCAGCTTGCGTACAGGTACTGGAAACACCATATATTTT
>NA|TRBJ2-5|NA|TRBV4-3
CASSRRSEAVASVTQYF
TGCGCCAGCAGCAGAAGAAGTGAGGCAGTTGCAAGTGTGACCCAGTACTTC